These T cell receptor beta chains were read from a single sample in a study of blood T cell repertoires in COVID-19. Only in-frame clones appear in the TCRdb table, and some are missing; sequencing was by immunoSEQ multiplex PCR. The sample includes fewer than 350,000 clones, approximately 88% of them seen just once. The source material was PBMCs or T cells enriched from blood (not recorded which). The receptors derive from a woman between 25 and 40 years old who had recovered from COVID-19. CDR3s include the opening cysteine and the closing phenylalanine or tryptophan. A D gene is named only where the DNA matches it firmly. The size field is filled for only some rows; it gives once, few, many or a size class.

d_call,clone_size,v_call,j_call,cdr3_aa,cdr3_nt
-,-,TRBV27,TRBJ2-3,CASRGVADTQYF,TGTGCCAGCAGAGGGGTTGCAGATACGCAGTATTTT
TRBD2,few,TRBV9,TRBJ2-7,CASSLSAGGSAEQYF,TGTGCCAGCAGCCTGAGTGCGGGAGGGTCTGCCGAGCAGTACTTC
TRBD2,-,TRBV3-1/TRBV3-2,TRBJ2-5,CASSQDGVAGLQETQYF,TGTGCCAGCAGCCAAGATGGGGTAGCGGGACTCCAAGAGACCCAGTACTTC
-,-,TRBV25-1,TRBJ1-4,CASSPNNGLFF,TGTGCCAGCAGCCCCAATAATGGCCTGTTTTTT
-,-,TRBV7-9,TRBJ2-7,CASSSPGKPYEQYF,TGTGCCAGCAGCTCCCCCGGGAAGCCCTACGAGCAGTACTTC
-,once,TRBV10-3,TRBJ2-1,CAISLMRDEQFF,TGTGCCATCAGTCTTATGCGGGATGAGCAGTTCTTC
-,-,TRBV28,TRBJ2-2,CATTKASRAGELFF,TGTGCCACCACGAAAGCGTCCAGGGCCGGGGAGCTGTTTTTT
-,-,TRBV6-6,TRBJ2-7,CASSRDSYEQYF,TGTGCCAGCTCTCGGGACTCCTACGAGCAGTACTTC
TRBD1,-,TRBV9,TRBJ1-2,CASSPQGAHGYTF,TGTGCCAGCAGCCCACAGGGGGCACATGGCTACACCTTC
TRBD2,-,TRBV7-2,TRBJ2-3,CASRPRDYGGTQYF,TGTGCCAGCAGACCTAGGGACTACGGGGGAACGCAGTATTTT
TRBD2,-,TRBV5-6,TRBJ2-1,CASRRRSGLDFHEQFF,TGTGCCAGCAGGCGAAGGTCGGGACTAGACTTCCATGAGCAGTTCTTC
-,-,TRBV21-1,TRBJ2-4,CASSKECGGIAKNIQYF,TGTGCCAGCAGCAAAGAGTGCGGCGGAATAGCCAAAAACATTCAGTACTTC
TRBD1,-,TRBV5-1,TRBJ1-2,CASSLGTGYGYTF,TGCGCCAGCAGCTTAGGGACAGGCTATGGCTACACCTTC
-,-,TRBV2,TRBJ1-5,CASSEDRPNQPQHF,TGTGCCAGCAGTGAAGACAGGCCGAATCAGCCCCAGCATTTT
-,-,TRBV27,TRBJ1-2,CASSLGGTNGYTF,TGTGCCAGCAGTTTAGGAGGGACGAATGGCTACACCTTC
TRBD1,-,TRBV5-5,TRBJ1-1,CASSLVSVAGGIVEAFF,TGTGCCAGCAGCTTGGTCAGCGTAGCAGGGGGAATAGTGGAAGCTTTCTTT
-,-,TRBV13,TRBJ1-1,CANSLASARAFF,TGTGCCAACAGCTTAGCGTCTGCGCGGGCCTTCTTT
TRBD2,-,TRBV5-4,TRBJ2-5,CASSLERGRAAETQYF,TGTGCCAGCAGCTTGGAGCGCGGGAGGGCCGCAGAGACCCAGTACTTC
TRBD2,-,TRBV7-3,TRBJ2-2,CASSLLAGFGGELFF,TGTGCCAGCAGCTTACTAGCGGGATTTGGCGGGGAGCTGTTTTTT
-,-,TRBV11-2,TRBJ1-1,CASSFTSGTEAFF,TGTGCCAGCAGCTTCACATCTGGCACTGAAGCTTTCTTT
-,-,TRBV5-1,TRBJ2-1,CASSLEGRGDNEQFF,TGCGCCAGCAGCTTGGAGGGCAGGGGAGACAATGAGCAGTTCTTC
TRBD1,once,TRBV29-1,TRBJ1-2,CSAWDRLGGYTF,TGCAGCGCCTGGGACAGGCTGGGTGGCTACACCTTC
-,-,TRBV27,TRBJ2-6,CASRLSSGANVLTF,TGTGCCAGCAGACTTTCCTCTGGGGCCAACGTCCTGACTTTC
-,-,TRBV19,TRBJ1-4,CASSMRDVVFELFF,TGTGCCAGTAGTATGCGGGACGTAGTCTTCGAACTGTTTTTT
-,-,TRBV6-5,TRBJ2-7,CASTRGLIPYEQYF,TGTGCCAGCACTAGGGGACTCATCCCCTACGAGCAGTACTTC
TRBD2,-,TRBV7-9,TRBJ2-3,CASSFGDYSTDTQYF,TGTGCCAGCAGCTTCGGGGACTACAGCACAGATACGCAGTATTTT
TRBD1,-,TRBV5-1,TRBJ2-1,CASSLGGQGLNEQFF,TGCGCCAGCAGCTTGGGCGGACAGGGACTCAATGAGCAGTTCTTC
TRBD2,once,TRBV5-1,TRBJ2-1,CASSPTIAGSSYNEQFF,TGCGCCAGCAGCCCGACTATAGCGGGAAGCTCCTACAATGAGCAGTTCTTC
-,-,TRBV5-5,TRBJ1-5,CASSFRIVTEPQPQHF,TGTGCCAGCAGCTTCAGGATCGTGACCGAGCCCCAGCCCCAGCATTTT
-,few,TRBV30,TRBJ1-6,CAWEGYALHF,TGTGCCTGGGAGGGGTACGCCCTCCACTTT
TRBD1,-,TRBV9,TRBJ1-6,CASSDSSMTGLNSPLHF,TGTGCCAGCAGCGATTCCTCCATGACAGGGCTGAATTCACCCCTCCACTTT
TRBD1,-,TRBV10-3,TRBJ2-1,CAISGTGNEQFF,TGTGCCATCAGTGGGACAGGGAATGAGCAGTTCTTC
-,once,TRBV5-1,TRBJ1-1,CASSATSGGRTEAFF,TGCGCCAGCAGCGCGACTTCGGGGGGGCGGACTGAAGCTTTCTTT
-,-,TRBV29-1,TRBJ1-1,CSGVPNSNLNTEAFF,TGCAGCGGCGTACCCAACTCTAACCTCAACACTGAAGCTTTCTTT
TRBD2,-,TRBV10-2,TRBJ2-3,CAVGGGRKGTDTQYF,TGCGCCGTGGGGGGCGGGAGGAAGGGCACAGATACGCAGTATTTT
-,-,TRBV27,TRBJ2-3,CASKQGGPDTQYF,TGTGCCAGCAAGCAGGGGGGTCCAGATACGCAGTATTTT
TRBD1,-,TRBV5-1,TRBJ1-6,CASRGGQGTTPNSPLHF,TGCGCCAGCAGAGGGGGACAGGGGACTACCCCGAATTCACCCCTCCACTTT
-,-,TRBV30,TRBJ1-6,CAWSPSNNSPLHF,TGTGCCTGGAGTCCTTCTAACAATTCACCCCTCCACTTT
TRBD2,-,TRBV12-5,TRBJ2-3,CASGLVPSGSYKDTQYF,TGTGCTAGTGGTTTGGTACCTAGCGGGAGTTATAAAGATACGCAGTATTTT
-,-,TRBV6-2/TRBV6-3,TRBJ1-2,CASSRTIYGYTF,TGTGCCAGCAGTCGGACAATATATGGCTACACCTTC
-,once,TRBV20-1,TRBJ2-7,CSADAQGQYF,TGCAGTGCGGACGCCCAGGGGCAGTACTTC
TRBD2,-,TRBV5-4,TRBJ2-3,CASSLGGPIGSGGGADTQYF,TGTGCCAGCAGCTTGGGCGGGCCTATAGGAAGCGGGGGAGGGGCAGATACGCAGTATTTT
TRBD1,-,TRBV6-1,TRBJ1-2,CASSDPDRGGYGYTF,TGTGCCAGCAGTGACCCCGACAGGGGGGGGTATGGCTACACCTTC
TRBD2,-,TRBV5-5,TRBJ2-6,CASSLMGRGEKANVLTF,TGTGCCAGCAGCTTGATGGGGAGGGGCGAAAAGGCCAACGTCCTGACTTTC
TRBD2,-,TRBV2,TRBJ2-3,CASRGLAGGTDTQYF,TGTGCCAGCAGAGGACTAGCGGGGGGCACAGATACGCAGTATTTT
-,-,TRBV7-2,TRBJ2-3,CASSLGLGRGDTQYF,TGTGCCAGCAGCTTGGGGCTCGGGCGGGGAGATACGCAGTATTTT
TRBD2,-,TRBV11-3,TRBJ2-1,CASSLAVASGYNEQFF,TGTGCCAGCAGCTTAGCGGTGGCTAGCGGTTACAATGAGCAGTTCTTC
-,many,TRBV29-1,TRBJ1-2,CSVEDEKWTAETNYGYTF,TGCAGCGTTGAAGATGAGAAGTGGACAGCAGAGACTAACTATGGCTACACCTTC